This record covers a single T cell receptor beta chain. The antigen is undetermined. The data were obtained in a study of cytomegalovirus exposure and HLA in healthy donors. Study overall: There were about 86 million unique TCRs (from HLA-typed donors) in an early data release. Whole-study findings and limits: Follow-up analysis later connected one missense variant in DCLRE1C with trimming of TCR beta V- and J-genes. Rare TCR sequences dominated, though some public TCRs recurred in many donors.

The PCR ran on 60 Vbeta and 13 Jbeta primers. Using immunoSEQ multiplex PCR, the repertoire was profiled, and TCRdb retains in-frame clones only, with some absent. The data show about 98,000 clones, roughly 80% seen once. Germline CDR1 and CDR2: SEHNR and FQNEAQ (reference sequence). The length of the CDR3 is 17 residues. V shed 3 bases, J shed 8 bases, and the junction held 11 bases outside the gene matches. Though probably carrying unrecorded immune exposures, donors were nominally healthy at sampling. Sequencing was done on a sample of PBMCs. The receptor was derived from a man aged 60 to 69 in good health and CMV-seropositive. This sequence joins TRBV7-9 and TRBJ2-3, with 13 bases identical to TRBD2. The CDR3 loop reads CASSLGGLAGTWGTQYF. The CDR3 nucleotides are TGTGCCAGCAGCTTGGGGGGACTAGCGGGGACTTGGGGTACGCAGTATTTT.